Detailed here is one T cell receptor beta chain. This table comes from immunoSEQ multiplex PCR, and its TCRdb copy is limited to in-frame clones, with some not included. The sample shows 100,000 or so clones, roughly 85% of them seen only once. This CDR3 comprises 16 residues. Trimming at V came to 3 bases and at J to 9 bases, leaving 6 bases not matched to a gene. The germline CDR1 and CDR2 sequences are SGHNT and YYREEE (reference sequence). The sample belongs to a study of blood T cell repertoires in COVID-19. Study in general: COVID-19 samples from acute and convalescent phases originated in the United States, Italy and Spain. Sources were T cells, B-cell-depleted T cells, or PBMCs; the material itself was cDNA or gDNA.

This receptor was obtained from a woman of 80 years or more with acute or convalescent COVID-19. The sample consisted of peripheral blood. V gene TRBV5-4 combines with J gene TRBJ2-1, with 16 bases identical to TRBD2. DNA of the CDR3: TGTGCCAGCAGCTCGGCCGGGACTAGCGGGAGGGGTGAGCAGTTCTTC. As protein: CASSSAGTSGRGEQFF.